The 17 T cell receptor beta chains listed next were all sequenced from one sample in a study of T cells in Graves' hyperthyroidism and ophthalmopathy (dated by TCRdb to about 2019). Library construction relied on multiplex PCR. The data were produced on an Illumina HiSeq 2000. TCR beta CDR3 regions were amplified from RNA transcripts. The TCR CDR3 was subjected to a first round of RT-PCR using the HTBI primer set and the Qiagen OneStep RT-PCR kit. TCRdb reprocessed the public reads (quality trimming at Q25 with fastp, clone calling with MiXCR) and kept in-frame beta chains. Rows with a matching CDR3 protein are joined into one entry that keeps the most common DNA and genes. The sample has 300,000 to 400,000 distinct CDR3 sequences on record, around a sixth of them singletons. In total, the top ten clones hold 35% to 50% of the sample. The specimen sequenced was blood. The receptors shown here come from a man aged 18 to 30 with Graves' ophthalmopathy.

This clonotype was found many times. This chain uses TRBV29-1 with TRBJ2-3, with TRBD1 matching 9 bases. The V gene end was trimmed by 3 bases and the J gene end by 5 bases; junction bases not matched to a gene: 9. The CDR3 is made up of 15 amino acids. From germline, CDR1 is SQVTM and CDR2 ANQGSEA. CDR3 region: CSVDEGQGRGDTQYF. DNA of the CDR3: TGCAGCGTTGACGAGGGACAGGGAAGAGGAGATACGCAGTATTTT.

As regards this clonotype: This sequence may be a read error, since a much larger clone differs from it by one base. This chain uses TRBV5-8 with TRBJ1-1; D remains ambiguous. Germline assignment: CDR1 SGHTS and CDR2 YDEGEE. This CDR3 region has 14 residues. CDR3 in amino acids: CASGLPGRDTEAFF. The CDR3 nucleotides read TGTGCCAGCGGCTTGCCCGGGAGGGACACTGAAGCTTTCTTT.

This clonotype came up many times. V and J are TRBV2 and TRBJ1-4, with D hard to call. Germline V gene sequence: CDR1 SNHLY, CDR2 FYNNEI. V was trimmed by 3 bases and J by 7 bases, leaving 6 bases between them. The CDR3 length is 12 residues. CDR3 sequence reads: CASSDGIEKLFF. The CDR3 DNA sequence: TGTGCCAGCAGTGACGGGATTGAAAAACTGTTTTTT.

This clonotype showed up many times. The CDR3: CASSSAEYEQYF. CDR3 sequence (DNA): TGTGCCAGCAGCTCTGCAGAGTACGAGCAGTACTTC. The gene calls are TRBV7-9 and TRBJ2-7, with D hard to call. The V gene lost 4 bases and the J gene lost 4 bases, with 8 bases spanning the gap. The CDR3 spans 12 residues. Germline V gene data show CDR1 as SEHNR and CDR2 as FQNEAQ (reference sequence). The full variable domain, in which reference TRBV7-9 and TRBJ2-7 provide the parts outside the CDR3, is DTGVSQNPRHKITKRGQNVTFRCDPISEHNRLYWYRQTLGQGPEFLTYFQNEAQLEKSRLLSDRFSAERPKGSFSTLEIQRTEQGDSAMYLCASSSAEYEQYFGPGTRLTVT.

As regards this clonotype: At one end the junction does not follow the germline gene, possibly because of a read error. This rearrangement joins TRBV3-1 to TRBJ1-4; D is uncertain. CDR1 LGHDT and CDR2 YNNKEL come from the germline V gene (reference sequence). The CDR3 has 16 residues. The CDR3 reads CASSQEYLSRNEELFF. CDR3 in DNA: TGTGCCAGCAGCCAAGAATATTTATCGCGTAATGAAGAACTGTTTTTT.

This chain uses TRBV10-3 with TRBJ1-1; D not resolved. Germline V gives CDR1 ENHRY, CDR2 SYGVKD. V shed 4 bases and J shed 0 bases, with 9 bases lying between them. This CDR3 has 14 amino acids. The CDR3 region is CAISGDGLNTEAFF. The DNA of the CDR3 is TGTGCCATCAGTGGAGACGGACTGAACACTGAAGCTTTCTTT.

CDR3 residues: CASRTSGGENTQYF. In DNA, the CDR3 is TGTGCCAGCAGAACTAGCGGGGGGGAAAATACGCAGTATTTT. The rearrangement joins TRBV6-1 to TRBJ2-3; 13 bases agree with TRBD2. Germline CDR1 MNHNS, CDR2 SASEGT. The CDR3 runs to 14 residues. J lost 7 bases, V lost 6 bases, and 4 bases had no gene match.

This clonotype was seen many times. The J gene is TRBJ2-1, the V gene TRBV5-1, with 10 bases fitting TRBD2. The CDR3 has 16 residues. V lost 4 bases and J lost 4; bases outside the gene matches: 8. Germline-derived CDR1 and CDR2 are SGHRS and YFSETQ. In nucleotides, the CDR3 is TGCGCCAGCAGCCCCCGGGCTAGCGGGGGATACAATGAGCAGTTCTTC. Its protein product is CASSPRASGGYNEQFF.

The chain employs TRBV18 and TRBJ1-5; D not resolved. This CDR3 spans 17 amino acids. V shed 0 bases and J shed 0 bases, with 12 bases lying between them. CDR1 is KGHSH and CDR2 is LQKENI in the germline V gene. The CDR3 bases are TGTGCCAGCTCACCACCGAATCTGGGAGTTAGCAATCAGCCCCAGCATTTT. Translating it yields CASSPPNLGVSNQPQHF.

In its sample, this clonotype was seen many times. The V call is TRBV20-1, the J call TRBJ1-1, with no clear D. This CDR3 region has 12 residues. Between the trimmed V and J ends, which lost 1 base and 3 bases, there was a span of 6 bases. The germline CDR1 and CDR2 sequences are DFQATT and SNEGSKA (reference sequence). The CDR3 nucleotides read TGCAGTGCTAGAGGACGGGACACTGAAGCTTTCTTT. Protein sequence: CSARGRDTEAFF.

V usage is TRBV5-1 and J usage is TRBJ1-2, with 7 bases lining up with TRBD1. CDR1 is SGHRS and CDR2 is YFSETQ in the germline V gene. The CDR3 runs to 14 residues. Trimming removed 4 bases from V and 0 bases from J; junction bases left unmatched: 3. Here the CDR3 reads CASSKGQANYGYTF. For the CDR3, the DNA is TGCGCCAGCAGCAAAGGACAGGCTAACTATGGCTACACCTTC.

This clonotype was counted between two and nine times. The J gene is TRBJ2-2, the V gene TRBV24-1; the match to TRBD1 covers 8 bases. Per the germline V gene, CDR1 is KGHDR and CDR2 is SFDVKD. This CDR3 has 16 amino acids. After removal of 3 bases from V and 3 bases from J, the junction contained 5 bases not matched to a gene. CDR3 protein: CATSDPTGVDTGELFF. The CDR3 bases are TGTGCCACCAGTGATCCGACAGGGGTGGACACCGGGGAGCTGTTTTTT.

This clonotype was seen ten or more times. The chain has TRBV18 and TRBJ2-7; D not resolved. Germline assignment: CDR1 KGHSH and CDR2 LQKENI. The CDR3 runs 13 residues. V shed 3 bases and J shed 3 bases, with 9 bases lying between them. The CDR3 reads CASSPVVLYEQYF. CDR3 nucleotide sequence: TGTGCCAGCTCACCGGTCGTCCTCTACGAGCAGTACTTC.

The chain links TRBV2 to TRBJ2-1, with TRBD2 as a possible D gene (7 bases). V was clipped by 3 bases and J by 6 bases, with 12 bases between them. CDR3 length equals 14 residues. The germline V gene has CDR1 SNHLY and CDR2 FYNNEI. As DNA, the CDR3 is TGTGCCAGCAGTGACTCGAGGGGGGGCAATGAGCAGTTCTTC. Translated: CASSDSRGGNEQFF.

The CDR3 DNA reads TGTGCCAGCTCACTAACGCGCACCAGGGAGGGCACTGAAGCTTTCTTT. It yields the protein CASSLTRTREGTEAFF. V usage is TRBV18 and J usage is TRBJ1-1; weak D call: TRBD1 (5 bases). With 4 bases removed from V and 4 bases from J, the gap between germline ends came to 19 bases. The CDR3 totals 16 residues. The germline V gene encodes CDR1 KGHSH and CDR2 LQKENI.

V usage is TRBV9 and J usage is TRBJ2-7, with 13 bases fitting TRBD2. J was trimmed by 7 bases and V by 3 bases; bases with no gene match: 7. Germline CDR1 and CDR2: SGDLS and YYNGEE. The CDR3 extends over 15 amino acids. For the CDR3, the DNA is TGTGCCAGCAGCGCAACTAGCGGGAGGGCCGGAGAGCAGTACTTC. Translation gives CASSATSGRAGEQYF.

This clonotype occurred many times. The rearrangement links TRBV5-1 to TRBJ1-2, with 9 positions matching TRBD1. Looked up from germline, CDR1 is SGHRS and CDR2 is YFSETQ. This CDR3 contains 15 residues. Trimming removed 0 bases from V and 6 bases from J; junction bases left unmatched: 6. CDR3 amino acids: CASSLAGTGRDGYTF. CDR3 in DNA: TGCGCCAGCAGCTTGGCCGGGACAGGGAGGGATGGCTACACCTTC.